This entry is about one T cell receptor beta chain. Its antigen is still unknown. No base-level quality is on record; no much larger clone is a single base apart. Other DNA sequences in the sample encode the same CDR3. This specimen belongs to a study of blood T cell repertoires in COVID-19 (dated by TCRdb to about 2020). At the level of the whole study: Samples from collaborators originated in the United States, Italy and Spain and spanned both the acute and convalescent phases of COVID-19. The prospective study material was composed of cDNA or gDNA derived from T cells, B-cell-depleted T cells, or PBMCs. Deeply sampled blood TCRbeta repertoires from subjects exposed to, actively infected with, or recovered from COVID-19 were included in the dataset. The repertoires were released in a freely available public database intended as a resource for research on the immune response to SARS-CoV-2. Samples were obtained from the ongoing ImmuneRACE study (first 160 participants) and from over 1,000 subjects provided by 6 global collaborators. Sample metadata almost always included a de-identified subject ID, COVID-19 status, age in years and sex. HLA class I and class II types, where available, came from metadata supplied by the sample provider rather than from assay-based typing. The paper's findings and limits, for the study overall: Clinical and demographic metadata were provided uncurated, with the amount varying by source and participant.

Reading from cysteine to phenylalanine, the CDR3 counts 12 amino acids. Of all the DNA, just the CDR3 is kept, 36 bases in frame from base 1. V drops 5 bases and J drops 0 bases, leaving 4 bases in between. TCRbeta CDR3 regions were amplified from genomic DNA by means of the immunoSEQ Assay, a bias-controlled multiplex PCR. As for the original processing: The number of nucleated cells in each sample was estimated from the amplification of reference gene primers within the assay. To quantify the absolute abundance of each unique TCRbeta CDR3 rearrangement, sequence reads were collapsed and filtered. For each sample, productive Simpson clonality was calculated as the square root of Simpson's diversity index across productive rearrangements. Drawn from immuneACCESS, this table holds only the in-frame rearrangements with V and J called that TCRdb kept. Clones are partly lost; checked studies trace under half to an unresolved V gene and leave the rest unexplained. V, J and clone size are taken as reported in that table, and D and trimming were inferred from the DNA itself. The sample table contains about 480,000 clones; only one count was recorded for approximately 86% of them. Approximately 8% of the sample is held by the ten biggest clonotypes.

In the prospective study, participants were about 18 to 100 years old, resided in approximately 22 geographic areas of the United States, and were enrolled through a virtual design. Cohort assignment in the prospective study relied on participant-reported clinical history from a screening survey and a study questionnaire. Recovered participants in ImmuneRACE Cohort 3 were defined as having two consecutive negative NP/OP PCR tests, clearance from a healthcare professional, or resolution of symptoms. In the prospective study, mobile phlebotomists collected whole blood, serum and a nasopharyngeal or oropharyngeal swab from each participant. Additional blood draws and questionnaires over an approximately two-month period could optionally be provided by prospective study participants. Prospective study blood samples were shipped either frozen or at room temperature before DNA extraction.

Sequencing used PBMCs or T cells enriched from blood (not recorded which). The receptor chain draws on TRBV12-3 or TRBV12-4 and TRBJ1-1; the D gene assignment is ambiguous. This TCR came from a woman aged 55-75 years who had recovered from COVID-19. This receptor carries the CDR3 CASSPLNTEAFF. The nucleotide sequence is given as TGTGCCAGCAGTCCGTTGAACACTGAAGCTTTCTTT.